Sequencing of this T cell receptor beta chain was carried out in a study of blood T cell repertoires in COVID-19. At the level of the study: Both acute and convalescent COVID-19 samples were obtained from the United States, Italy and Spain. The analysed material was cDNA or gDNA that came from T cells, B-cell-depleted T cells, or PBMCs.

In the authors' workflow: For nucleated cells, counts were estimated from reference gene primer amplification. The assay was immunoSEQ multiplex PCR, and TCRdb's table has in-frame clones only and misses some. The V and J calls and clone size are taken from that table; D and trimming were inferred from the DNA. The sample carries approximately 170,000 clones, approximately 87% recorded once. Patients at the Seattle site were enrolled during active infection and followed longitudinally. The TCR sequence derives from a woman in her fifties or sixties with COVID-19, enrolled during active disease. The sample was peripheral blood.

CDR3: CASSGGQGTQPQHF. CDR3 in DNA: TGTGCTTCATCCGGGGGACAGGGGACGCAGCCCCAGCATTTT. The rearrangement links TRBV30 to TRBJ1-5, with 10 positions matching TRBD1. CDR1 GTSNPN and CDR2 SVGIG come from the germline V gene (reference sequence). CDR3 length equals 14 residues.